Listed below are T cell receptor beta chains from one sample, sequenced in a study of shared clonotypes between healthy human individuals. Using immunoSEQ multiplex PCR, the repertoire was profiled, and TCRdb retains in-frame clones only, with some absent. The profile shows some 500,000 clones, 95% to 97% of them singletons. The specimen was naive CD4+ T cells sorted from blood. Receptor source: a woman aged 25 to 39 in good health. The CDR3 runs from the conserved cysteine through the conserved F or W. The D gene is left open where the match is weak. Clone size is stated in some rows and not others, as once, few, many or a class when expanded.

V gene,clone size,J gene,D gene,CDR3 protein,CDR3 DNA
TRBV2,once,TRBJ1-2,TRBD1,CASSDLGQVGGYTF,TGTGCCAGCAGCGATCTTGGACAGGTTGGGGGCTACACCTTC
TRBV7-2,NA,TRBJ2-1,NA,CASSLVGTNEQFF,TGTGCCAGCAGCTTAGTAGGGACTAATGAGCAGTTCTTC
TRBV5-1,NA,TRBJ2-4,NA,CASSLIQGGKNIQYF,TGCGCCAGCAGCTTGATTCAGGGTGGCAAAAACATTCAGTACTTC
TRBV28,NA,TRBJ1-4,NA,CASRAGTKTNEKLFF,TGTGCCAGCAGGGCAGGAACTAAAACTAATGAAAAACTGTTTTTT
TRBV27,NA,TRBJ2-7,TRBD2,CASRGLAGGSPYEQYF,TGTGCCAGCAGGGGACTAGCGGGAGGGAGTCCCTACGAGCAGTACTTC
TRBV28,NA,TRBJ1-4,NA,CASRPDSTPTNEKLFF,TGTGCCAGCAGGCCGGACAGCACTCCAACTAATGAAAAACTGTTTTTT
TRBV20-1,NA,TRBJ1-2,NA,CSGTENYGYTF,TGCAGTGGAACAGAAAACTATGGCTACACCTTC
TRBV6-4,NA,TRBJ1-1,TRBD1,CASRGDRGSRAFF,TGTGCCAGCAGGGGGGACAGGGGTTCCCGGGCTTTCTTT
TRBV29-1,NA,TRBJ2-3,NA,CSVEARASTDTQYF,TGCAGCGTTGAAGCCAGGGCTAGCACAGATACGCAGTATTTT
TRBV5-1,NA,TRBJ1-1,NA,CASSLVTVQNTEAFF,TGCGCCAGCAGCTTGGTGACAGTCCAGAACACTGAAGCTTTCTTT
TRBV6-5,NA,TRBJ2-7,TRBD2,CASRREGGRIYEQYF,TGTGCCAGCAGGAGAGAAGGCGGGAGAATCTACGAGCAGTACTTC
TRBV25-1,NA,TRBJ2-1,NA,CASSQDMVVQDEQFF,TGTGCCAGCAGCCAAGACATGGTGGTACAGGATGAGCAGTTCTTC
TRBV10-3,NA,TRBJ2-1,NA,CAISAGDYSYNEQFF,TGTGCCATCAGTGCAGGGGACTACTCCTACAATGAGCAGTTCTTC
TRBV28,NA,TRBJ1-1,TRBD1,CASTPAGGMNTEAFF,TGTGCCAGCACCCCGGCAGGGGGGATGAACACTGAAGCTTTCTTT
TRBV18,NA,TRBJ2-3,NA,CASSPNGGGGPDTQYF,TGTGCCAGCTCACCTAATGGCGGAGGGGGGCCAGATACGCAGTATTTT
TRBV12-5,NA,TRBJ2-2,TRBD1,CASGLGPKGQSNTGELFF,TGTGCTAGTGGTTTGGGCCCAAAGGGACAGAGCAACACCGGGGAGCTGTTTTTT
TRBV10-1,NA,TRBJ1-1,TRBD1,CASSEATGGTEAFF,TGCGCCAGCAGTGAGGCGACAGGGGGCACTGAAGCTTTCTTT
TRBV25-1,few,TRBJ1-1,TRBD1,CASKDRANTEAFF,TGTGCCAGCAAGGACAGGGCGAACACTGAAGCTTTCTTT
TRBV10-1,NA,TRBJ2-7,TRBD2,CASSALAGVGAYEQYF,TGCGCCAGCAGTGCCCTAGCGGGAGTTGGTGCCTACGAGCAGTACTTC
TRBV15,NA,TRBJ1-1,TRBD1,CATTEPGQDLKAFF,TGTGCCACTACCGAACCGGGACAGGATTTGAAAGCTTTCTTT
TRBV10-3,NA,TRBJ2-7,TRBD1,CAIRTGIGEQYF,TGTGCCATCAGGACAGGGATCGGCGAGCAGTACTTC
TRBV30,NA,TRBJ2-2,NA,CAQGGNTGELFF,TGTGCCCAGGGAGGGAACACCGGGGAGCTGTTTTTT
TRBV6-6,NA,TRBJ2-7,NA,CASSYEGTYEQYF,TGTGCCAGCAGTTACGAGGGAACCTACGAGCAGTACTTC
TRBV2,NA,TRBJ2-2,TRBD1,CASSRTGGEAGELFF,TGTGCCAGCAGTCGAACAGGGGGTGAGGCCGGGGAGCTGTTTTTT
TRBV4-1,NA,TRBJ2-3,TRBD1,CASSQDAYRGNPMRGQYF,TGCGCCAGCAGCCAAGACGCATACAGGGGGAACCCAATGAGGGGGCAGTATTTT
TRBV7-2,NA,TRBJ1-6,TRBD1,CASSSRDSYNSPLHF,TGTGCCAGCAGCTCCCGGGACAGTTATAATTCACCCCTCCACTTT
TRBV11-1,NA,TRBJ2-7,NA,CASRPTVAPTPDSYEQYF,TGTGCCAGCAGACCCACAGTGGCCCCCACACCTGACTCCTACGAGCAGTACTTC
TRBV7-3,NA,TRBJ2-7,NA,CASSSGTPGVEQYF,TGTGCCAGCAGCTCCGGGACCCCCGGAGTAGAGCAGTACTTC
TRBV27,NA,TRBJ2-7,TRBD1,CASNTQGAHEQYF,TGTGCCAGCAATACACAGGGGGCCCACGAGCAGTACTTC
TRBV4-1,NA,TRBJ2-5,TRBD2,CASSQEGGRARETQYF,TGCGCCAGCAGCCAAGAAGGAGGGAGGGCCCGAGAGACCCAGTACTTC
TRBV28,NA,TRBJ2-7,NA,CASSRPGTLYEQYF,TGTGCCAGCAGTAGACCCGGGACCCTATACGAGCAGTACTTC
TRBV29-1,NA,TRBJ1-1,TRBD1,CSVDRFRGQGIENTEAFF,TGCAGCGTTGATAGGTTTAGGGGACAGGGCATCGAAAACACTGAAGCTTTCTTT
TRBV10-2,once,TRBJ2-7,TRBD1,CASRPQGRSYEQYF,TGCGCCAGCAGACCACAGGGGCGCTCCTACGAGCAGTACTTC
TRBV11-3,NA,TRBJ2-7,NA,CASSLSLASYEQYF,TGTGCCAGCAGCTTAAGTCTCGCGTCCTACGAGCAGTACTTC
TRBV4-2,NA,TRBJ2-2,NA,CASSLTYTGELFF,TGTGCCAGCAGCTTGACTTACACCGGGGAGCTGTTTTTT
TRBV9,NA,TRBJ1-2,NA,CAILGRNYGYTF,TGTGCCATCCTGGGGCGGAACTATGGCTACACCTTC
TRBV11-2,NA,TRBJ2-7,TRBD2,CASSLDSSGRGSNRNEQYF,TGTGCCAGCAGCTTAGACTCCAGCGGGCGCGGGAGTAATCGGAACGAGCAGTACTTC
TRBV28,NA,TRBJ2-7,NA,CASSLQQEYEQYF,TGTGCCAGCAGTCTCCAACAGGAGTACGAGCAGTACTTC
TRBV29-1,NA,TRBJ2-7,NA,CSVAWGREQYF,TGCAGCGTTGCTTGGGGACGAGAGCAGTACTTC
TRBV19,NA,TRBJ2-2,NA,CASSIGQNTGELFF,TGTGCCAGTAGTATCGGGCAGAACACCGGGGAGCTGTTTTTT
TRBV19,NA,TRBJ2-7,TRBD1,CASSIPGQGWDEQYF,TGTGCCAGTAGTATCCCGGGACAGGGGTGGGACGAGCAGTACTTC
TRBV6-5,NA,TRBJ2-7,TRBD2,CASRVAGGPPYEQYF,TGTGCCAGCCGGGTAGCGGGAGGGCCCCCCTACGAGCAGTACTTC
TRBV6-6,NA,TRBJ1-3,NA,CASSSQSSGNTIYF,TGTGCCAGCAGTTCCCAGTCTTCTGGAAACACCATATATTTT
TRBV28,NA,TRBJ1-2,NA,CASSETDFYGYTF,TGTGCCAGCAGTGAGACAGACTTCTATGGCTACACCTTC
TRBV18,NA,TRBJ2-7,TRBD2,CASSPRFGRDSSYEQYF,TGTGCCAGCTCCCCGAGGTTTGGGAGGGACTCCTCCTACGAGCAGTACTTC
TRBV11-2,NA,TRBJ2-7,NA,CASSSQSSYEQYF,TGTGCCAGCAGCTCCCAGAGCTCCTACGAGCAGTACTTC
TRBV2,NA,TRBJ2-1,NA,CASSLDSHNEQFF,TGTGCCAGCAGCCTCGACTCCCACAATGAGCAGTTCTTC
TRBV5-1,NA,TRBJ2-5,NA,CASSSRQVQETQYF,TGCGCCAGCAGCTCCAGACAGGTTCAAGAGACCCAGTACTTC
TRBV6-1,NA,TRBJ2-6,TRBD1,CASDRVGANVLTF,TGTGCCAGTGACAGGGTTGGGGCCAACGTCCTGACTTTC